This T cell receptor (beta chain) stems from a study of blood T cell repertoires in COVID-19. Trimming left V 2 bases short and J 4 bases short, with 11 bases between. Germline loops: CDR1 SGHVS, CDR2 FQNEAQ. This CDR3 is built from 14 residues. The method was immunoSEQ multiplex PCR; TCRdb's version includes in-frame clones alone and lacks a portion of them. The sample comprises roughly 500,000 clones, 89% of which are singletons, and over 0.7% rests with the top ten. Sequenced material: peripheral blood. The sequence was collected from a man younger than 30 with COVID-19, enrolled during active disease. The chain joins TRBV7-8 to TRBJ2-5, with D possibly matching TRBD2 (5 bases). The CDR3 DNA reads as TGTGCCAGCAGCTTAATGAGGGCGGGAGAGACCCAGTACTTC. This gives the protein CASSLMRAGETQYF. The variable domain in full, with the rest retrieved from reference TRBV7-8 and TRBJ2-5, is GAGVSQSPRYKVAKRGQDVALRCDPISGHVSLFWYQQALGQGPEFLTYFQNEAQLDKSGLPSDRFFAERPEGSVSTLKIQRTQQEDSAVYLCASSLMRAGETQYFGPGTRLLVL.